Here is one T cell receptor (beta chain) with its context. CDR3 length: 17 residues. V lost 3 bases to trimming and J lost 1 base, with 18 bases between them. CDR1 and CDR2 (germline): SGHRS, YFSETQ. This sample is drawn from a study of shared clonotypes between healthy human individuals. Study information: A couple of women and a few men aged 18 to 49 made up the donors.

Every subset had its genomic DNA shared out evenly among several immunoSEQ plates. Here immunoSEQ multiplex PCR was the method, and the copy in TCRdb shows in-frame clones only, minus some. The sample yields roughly 2,500,000 clones, 93% seen once. The sequenced material came from naive CD4+ T cells from PBMCs. Subset denoted: CD45RA+ positively selected. The sequence derives from a man younger than 35 in good health. Some clones in this sample may be carry-over from other donors' samples. V and J are TRBV5-1 and TRBJ2-3; D possibly matches TRBD1 or TRBD2 (7 bases each). The CDR3 region has the DNA TGCGCCAGCAGCTCGGGTGGGAGGGGGCCGGGCACAGATACGCAGTATTTT. Its translation: CASSSGGRGPGTDTQYF.